This T cell receptor (beta chain) was sequenced for a study of T cells in Graves' hyperthyroidism and ophthalmopathy. This clonotype was seen many times. Patients were aged 18 to 65, had disease duration under 2 months, and had newly diagnosed hyperthyroidism. Amplified TCR beta CDR3 regions derived from RNA transcripts. The HTBI primer set drove a first-round RT-PCR of the TCR CDR3. TCRdb ran MiXCR on the multiplex PCR reads and lists one entry per CDR3 protein. Of fewer than 300,000 distinct CDR3 sequences detected, around 15% appear once; the ten largest clones hold around 30%. CDR3 length: 15 amino acids. V lost 1 base and J 4 bases, leaving 16 bases between the germline ends. Germline V CDR1 and CDR2: GTSNPN, SVGIG (reference sequence).

The sequencing sample was made of blood. The clonotype comes from a woman aged 45-59 years with Graves' hyperthyroidism that later progressed to Graves' ophthalmopathy. This chain uses TRBV30 with TRBJ1-2, with D possibly matching TRBD1 (6 bases). The CDR3 nucleotides are TGTGCCTGGAGTGCTGGGACACTTCTCGGCTATGGCTACACCTTC. This translates into CAWSAGTLLGYGYTF.